This is a list of T cell receptor beta chains from one sample in a study of T cells after yellow fever vaccination. TCRdb reanalysed the 5' RACE reads using MiXCR and keeps one entry per CDR3 protein. The table shows fewer than 150,000 distinct CDR3 sequences, with roughly 8% occurring only once. This material consisted of CD4+ T cells sorted from PBMCs, taken 5 days after the yellow fever booster vaccination. Source of these receptors: a man aged 30 to 45 who received the YFV17D yellow fever vaccine. Each CDR3 is given with its conserved first and last residue. Fields, in order: CDR3 length, J gene, clone size, D gene, V gene, CDR3 protein, CDR3 DNA. D genes are given only for firm matches. For some rows the clone size is stated as once, few or many, or as a class when expanded; others skip it.

cdr3_length: 15
j_call: TRBJ2-1
clone_size: many
d_call: .
v_call: TRBV7-8
cdr3_aa: CASSRLGGSYNEQFF
cdr3_nt: TGTGCCAGCAGCCGGCTTGGGGGGTCCTACAATGAGCAGTTCTTC

cdr3_length: 13
j_call: TRBJ2-1
clone_size: many
d_call: .
v_call: TRBV3-1
cdr3_aa: CASSDRRSNEQFF
cdr3_nt: TGTGCCAGCAGCGACCGCCGGAGCAATGAGCAGTTCTTC

cdr3_length: 16
j_call: TRBJ1-3
clone_size: many
d_call: .
v_call: TRBV20-1
cdr3_aa: CSARLGAPSSGNTIYF
cdr3_nt: TGCAGTGCTAGATTAGGGGCCCCCAGCTCTGGAAACACCATATATTTT

cdr3_length: 15
j_call: TRBJ2-4
clone_size: many
d_call: .
v_call: TRBV7-9
cdr3_aa: CASSRNQVAKNIQYF
cdr3_nt: TGTGCCAGCAGCCGAAACCAGGTAGCCAAAAACATTCAGTACTTC

cdr3_length: 17
j_call: TRBJ2-5
clone_size: few
d_call: .
v_call: TRBV18
cdr3_aa: CASSPPGGMTGRETQYF
cdr3_nt: TGTGCCAGCTCACCACCCGGAGGGATGACAGGGCGAGAGACCCAGTACTTC

cdr3_length: 14
j_call: TRBJ2-3
clone_size: many
d_call: .
v_call: TRBV12-3/TRBV12-4
cdr3_aa: CASSLSGNADTQYF
cdr3_nt: TGTGCCAGCAGTTTATCAGGGAATGCAGATACGCAGTATTTT

cdr3_length: 11
j_call: TRBJ2-5
clone_size: many
d_call: .
v_call: TRBV5-5
cdr3_aa: CASSAQETQYF
cdr3_nt: TGTGCCAGCAGCGCTCAAGAGACCCAGTACTTC

cdr3_length: 15
j_call: TRBJ1-1
clone_size: many
d_call: .
v_call: TRBV12-3/TRBV12-4
cdr3_aa: CASRRDTLGNTEAFF
cdr3_nt: TGTGCCAGCAGGAGGGACACCCTGGGCAACACTGAAGCTTTCTTT

cdr3_length: 17
j_call: TRBJ1-1
clone_size: many
d_call: .
v_call: TRBV18
cdr3_aa: CASSHRDRPLQNTEAFF
cdr3_nt: TGTGCCAGCTCCCACCGGGACCGACCGCTCCAGAACACTGAAGCTTTCTTT

cdr3_length: 13
j_call: TRBJ2-2
clone_size: many
d_call: .
v_call: TRBV10-1
cdr3_aa: CASSESVKGELFF
cdr3_nt: TGCGCCAGCAGTGAAAGCGTTAAGGGGGAGCTGTTTTTT

cdr3_length: 15
j_call: TRBJ2-1
clone_size: many
d_call: TRBD2
v_call: TRBV15
cdr3_aa: CATSRGEGSLGAQFF
cdr3_nt: TGTGCCACCAGCAGAGGGGAGGGTTCACTTGGGGCGCAGTTCTTC

cdr3_length: 15
j_call: TRBJ2-2
clone_size: many
d_call: .
v_call: TRBV5-5
cdr3_aa: CASSPGVANTGELFF
cdr3_nt: TGTGCCAGCAGCCCTGGCGTCGCGAACACCGGGGAGCTGTTTTTT

cdr3_length: 13
j_call: TRBJ2-7
clone_size: .
d_call: .
v_call: TRBV7-2
cdr3_aa: CASSFGAPYEQYF
cdr3_nt: TGTGCCAGCAGCTTTGGGGCCCCCTACGAGCAGTACTTC